This record concerns one T cell receptor beta chain sequence. Its cognate antigen is unknown. These data belong to a study of cytomegalovirus exposure and HLA in healthy donors. The donors were members of the validation cohort, which comprised 120 subjects and was separate from the first cohort of roughly 700 subjects. The repertoire was sequenced with immunoSEQ multiplex PCR; TCRdb's copy has only in-frame clones and lacks some. The table shows about 50,000 clones, with just over 85% occurring only once. This CDR3 comprises 16 residues. Germline V gene sequence: CDR1 SGHTA, CDR2 FQGNSA. V lost 5 bases and J lost 0, with 15 bases in between. Regarding the study as a whole: Associated with cytomegalovirus, according to the listing, were 164 TCR beta chains.

This TCR was sampled from a woman aged 30 to 39 in good health and CMV-seronegative. The chain employs TRBV7-2 and TRBJ2-3; D gene unclear. Sequencing was performed on PBMCs. CDR3: CASSPRVRSSTDTQYF. CDR3 coding DNA: TGTGCCAGCAGCCCCCGGGTCCGGAGCAGCACAGATACGCAGTATTTT.